The 20 T cell receptor beta chains in this list originate from one sample, sequenced in a study of beta chain features in type 1 diabetes. Expressed TCRB transcripts were sequenced because the isolated RNA had all been reverse transcribed beforehand. The protocol was immunoSEQ multiplex PCR, while the TCRdb copy is restricted to in-frame clones and leaves out a portion. The sample has under 450,000 clones, roughly 15% seen once; the top ten hold about 0.018%. Sequencing was done on a sample of naive CD4+ T cells from blood. The receptors were sampled from a young woman in good health.

This clone was detected a few times. This rearrangement joins TRBV15 to TRBJ2-1, with a weak D call TRBD2 (6 bases). Germline lookup yields CDR1 LNHNV and CDR2 YYDKDF (reference sequence). The V and J ends lost 1 base and 8 bases respectively, with 15 bases between them. The CDR3 totals 15 residues. This CDR3 is CATSRGPGARDEQFF. The CDR3 bases are TGTGCCACCAGCAGAGGACCGGGAGCCAGAGATGAGCAGTTCTTC.

This clone was observed a few times. The chain combines TRBV7-9 with TRBJ2-3; TRBD2 matches at 13 bases. Trimming at V came to 5 bases and at J to 4 bases, leaving 3 bases not matched to a gene. CDR3 length equals 15 residues. Per the germline V gene, CDR1 is SEHNR and CDR2 is FQNEAQ (reference sequence). The CDR3 sequence is CASSRTSGRSDTQYF. In DNA form, the CDR3 reads TGTGCCAGCAGCCGGACTAGCGGGAGATCAGATACGCAGTATTTT.

The chain carries TRBV7-8 and TRBJ1-5; perhaps TRBD1 as D (5 bases). Germline V CDR1 and CDR2: SGHVS, FQNEAQ. V dropped 2 bases and J dropped 0 bases, with 8 bases sitting between them. The CDR3 loop spans 15 amino acids. DNA for the CDR3: TGTGCCAGCAGCTTACAGGGTTCTAGCAATCAGCCCCAGCATTTT. It yields the protein CASSLQGSSNQPQHF.

The chain has TRBV28 and TRBJ2-3; D is uncertain. The germline gives CDR1 MDHEN, CDR2 SYDVKM. V gave up 6 bases and J gave up 0 bases, with 4 bases separating them. The CDR3 has 12 residues. The CDR3 DNA sequence: TGTGCCAGCAGGGAGAGCACAGATACGCAGTATTTT. Protein product: CASRESTDTQYF.

The V gene is TRBV30, the J gene TRBJ1-1; 12 positions agree with TRBD1. This CDR3 region has 17 residues. After removal of 0 bases from V and 0 bases from J, the junction contained 5 bases not matched to a gene. Germline CDR1 and CDR2: GTSNPN and SVGIG (reference sequence). CDR3 in amino acids: CAWSVRGQGAMNTEAFF. Written as DNA, the CDR3 is TGTGCCTGGAGTGTACGGGGACAGGGGGCGATGAACACTGAAGCTTTCTTT.

A few counts support this clone. This chain uses TRBV21-1 with TRBJ2-1; the listed D gene, TRBD1, was not tested against the DNA. TRBV21-1 is given as a pseudogene. The CDR3 spans 14 residues. CDR3 DNA: TGTGCCAGCACTCCGGGCCCCAAGGGGAATGAGCAGTTCTTC. It is translated as CASTPGPKGNEQFF.

This clone occurred a few times. The chain carries TRBV7-9 and TRBJ2-7; D gene uncertain. The CDR3 length is 13 residues. The germline V gene encodes CDR1 SEHNR and CDR2 FQNEAQ (reference sequence). The ends were cut back, 3 bases at V and 0 bases at J, with 6 bases in the middle. The CDR3 sequence is CASSLALSYEQYF. The CDR3 region has the DNA TGTGCCAGCAGCTTGGCCCTCTCCTACGAGCAGTACTTC.

This chain joins TRBV7-6 and TRBJ2-2; D perhaps matches TRBD2 (5 bases). Trimming shortened V by 5 bases and J by 4 bases, and 11 bases separated the two germline ends. From germline, CDR1 is SGHVS and CDR2 FNYEAQ. This CDR3 region has 14 residues. CDR3 coding DNA: TGTGCCAGCAGCAGGACTGATTCCACCGGGGAGCTGTTTTTT. It encodes CASSRTDSTGELFF.

The chain recombines TRBV5-1 with TRBJ2-7; 10 bases fit TRBD2. Germline CDR1 and CDR2: SGHRS and YFSETQ. This CDR3 region has 19 residues. V was pared by 4 bases and J by 0 bases, with 16 bases of the junction left unmatched. Here the CDR3 DNA reads TGCGCCAGCAGCGGAGAGGGGGGACTAGCGTCTAAATTCTCCTACGAGCAGTACTTC. It yields the protein CASSGEGGLASKFSYEQYF.

Only a few counts were recorded for this clone. The V call is TRBV19, the J call TRBJ2-1; unclear D gene. Trimming pared 6 bases from V and 3 bases from J, leaving 9 bases between. The CDR3 is 13 residues long. Germline loops: CDR1 LNHDA, CDR2 SQIVND (reference sequence). DNA of the CDR3: TGTGCCAGTAGCATCGGCGGCTACAATGAGCAGTTCTTC. This sequence encodes CASSIGGYNEQFF.

This clone was seen a handful of times. The chain employs TRBV28 and TRBJ1-2; 9 nucleotides align to TRBD1. There are 14 residues in the CDR3. Germline CDR1 reads MDHEN; CDR2 reads SYDVKM. V shed 7 bases, J shed 8 bases, and the junction held 11 bases outside the gene matches. DNA for the CDR3: TGTGCCAGCACCCAAGGACAGGGGAAGGGGGGCTACACCTTC. Protein sequence: CASTQGQGKGGYTF.

This chain links TRBV28 with TRBJ2-1; 9 bases agree with TRBD2. Unmatched junction bases numbered 7, after V lost 6 bases and J lost 7 bases. CDR1 and CDR2 from the germline V gene are MDHEN and SYDVKM. This CDR3 spans 14 amino acids. CDR3 DNA: TGTGCCAGCAGGCGGGGGGGCATTGGGAATGAGCAGTTCTTC. Protein product: CASRRGGIGNEQFF.

Of note for this clone: In the same sample, other DNA sequences code for this CDR3. The rearrangement joins TRBV28 to TRBJ2-1; 12 bases are shared with TRBD2. The CDR3 extends over 15 amino acids. V trimming: 5 bases; J trimming: 4 bases; junction bases outside the gene matches: 3. Germline V lookup: CDR1 MDHEN, CDR2 SYDVKM. CDR3 nucleotide sequence: TGTGCCAGCAGTCAAGGACTAGCGGGGTACAATGAGCAGTTCTTC. It encodes CASSQGLAGYNEQFF.

A few counts support this clone. The gene calls are TRBV7-9 and TRBJ2-7; the match to TRBD1 covers 9 bases. With 0 bases clipped from V and 5 bases from J, the junction kept 14 bases outside the gene matches. CDR3 size: 18 residues. Germline values: CDR1 SEHNR, CDR2 FQNEAQ (reference sequence). CDR3 residues: CASSLATIRDREVHEQYF. CDR3 in DNA: TGTGCCAGCAGCTTAGCCACTATTAGGGACAGGGAAGTACACGAGCAGTACTTC. Using reference TRBV7-9 and TRBJ2-7 for the parts outside the CDR3, the full variable domain is DTGVSQNPRHKITKRGQNVTFRCDPISEHNRLYWYRQTLGQGPEFLTYFQNEAQLEKSRLLSDRFSAERPKGSFSTLEIQRTEQGDSAMYLCASSLATIRDREVHEQYFGPGTRLTVT.

This clone has just a few counts. This rearrangement joins TRBV7-9 to TRBJ2-5, with 9 positions matching TRBD2. Germline CDR1 reads SEHNR; CDR2 reads FQNEAQ (reference sequence). This CDR3 comprises 17 residues. The trim removed 6 bases at V and 2 bases at J, leaving 13 bases unmatched. CDR3 nucleotides: TGTGCCAGCAGTCCAGGGGCTAGCGGGACCCCTCAAGAGACCCAGTACTTC. Translation gives CASSPGASGTPQETQYF.

This clone has only a few counts. The chain combines TRBV15 with TRBJ2-7; 7 bases are a match to TRBD1. The germline V gene has CDR1 LNHNV and CDR2 YYDKDF (reference sequence). CDR3 length: 15 amino acids. The V and J ends lost 0 bases and 5 bases, in that order; junction bases with no gene match: 7. This chain's CDR3 is CATSRDPRQGNEQYF. CDR3 nucleotide sequence: TGTGCCACCAGCAGAGATCCCCGACAGGGAAACGAGCAGTACTTC.

The chain is built from TRBV2 and TRBJ2-2, with 12 nucleotides matching TRBD2. The V gene end was trimmed by 6 bases and the J gene end by 2 bases; junction bases not matched to a gene: 7. CDR3 length equals 17 residues. The germline V gene has CDR1 SNHLY and CDR2 FYNNEI. CDR3 amino acids: CASRGTSGPANTGELFF. CDR3 nucleotides: TGTGCCAGCAGGGGGACTAGCGGGCCCGCCAACACCGGGGAGCTGTTTTTT.

The chain joins TRBV7-9 to TRBJ1-2; no clear D. The CDR3 consists of 15 residues. The V gene lost 0 bases and the J gene lost 0 bases, with 8 bases spanning the gap. Germline V gives CDR1 SEHNR, CDR2 FQNEAQ (reference sequence). The CDR3 DNA reads TGTGCCAGCAGCTTAGCGGTCAGGTCTAACTATGGCTACACCTTC. Its protein is CASSLAVRSNYGYTF.

In its sample, this clone was seen a few times. The rearrangement joins TRBV7-9 to TRBJ2-5; 8 bases align to TRBD2. Germline V lookup: CDR1 SEHNR, CDR2 FQNEAQ (reference sequence). The CDR3 loop spans 12 amino acids. The ends lost 6 bases at V and 5 bases at J; junction bases unmatched: 2. The CDR3 is CASSRLAETQYF. For the CDR3, the DNA is TGTGCCAGCAGTAGACTAGCGGAGACCCAGTACTTC.

This clone was counted only a few times. This chain connects TRBV9 to TRBJ2-5; 7 bases align to TRBD1. J was trimmed by 5 bases and V by 2 bases; bases with no gene match: 9. Germline assignment: CDR1 SGDLS and CDR2 YYNGEE. This CDR3 spans 15 amino acids. CDR3 sequence: CASSVTGSHLETQYF. Written as DNA, the CDR3 is TGTGCCAGCAGCGTGACAGGGAGCCATTTGGAGACCCAGTACTTC.